The rows below give T cell receptor beta chains drawn from one sample of a study of radiation and T cells in renal cell carcinoma. Sequencing used immunoSEQ multiplex PCR; TCRdb keeps in-frame clones, though not all of them. The data show roughly 130,000 clones, around nine tenths seen once. The material sequenced was blood, taken from a patient whose treatment included radiotherapy and nephrectomy. All receptors come from a woman between 65 and 79 years old with renal cell carcinoma. CDR3s include the opening cysteine and the closing phenylalanine or tryptophan. The D gene is left open where the match is weak. Expanded clones get a size class; other rows say once, few or many, or leave the size out.

size	V	D	J	DNA	CDR3
once	TRBV7-9	-	TRBJ1-2	TGTGCCAGCGGGGGGATAAACTATGGCTACACCTTC	CASGGINYGYTF
-	TRBV5-8	-	TRBJ2-2	TGTGCCAGCAGCAGCGGACCGGGACAGAACACCGGGGAGCTGTTTTTT	CASSSGPGQNTGELFF
few	TRBV28	-	TRBJ1-1	TGTGCCAGCAGTTTAGGACTCCCGAACACTGAAGCTTTCTTT	CASSLGLPNTEAFF
few	TRBV11-3	TRBD1	TRBJ1-1	TGTGCCAGCAGCCCGGACAGGGTACGGGCTTTCTTT	CASSPDRVRAFF
-	TRBV7-9	TRBD2	TRBJ2-5	TGTGCCAGCAGCTTAACTAGCGGGGGCCAAGAGACCCAGTACTTC	CASSLTSGGQETQYF
-	TRBV27	TRBD1	TRBJ2-7	TGTGCCAGCAGTATGCGGGACAGGCGACCTGCCTACGAGCAGTACTTC	CASSMRDRRPAYEQYF
once	TRBV7-9	TRBD1	TRBJ1-2	TGTGCCAGCAGCTTAGCGGGAACAGGGGGCTTTGGCTACACCTTC	CASSLAGTGGFGYTF
-	TRBV5-1	-	TRBJ1-2	TGCGCCAGCAGCTTGGCCATGGGGCAGCCATATGGCTACACCTTC	CASSLAMGQPYGYTF
once	TRBV7-6	TRBD1	TRBJ2-2	TGTGCCAGCAGCCAAGGGGGCAACACCGGGGAGCTGTTTTTT	CASSQGGNTGELFF
-	TRBV6-1	-	TRBJ2-3	TGTGCCAGCAGCGGACTACGGAAACGAGGAGATACGCAGTATTTT	CASSGLRKRGDTQYF
-	TRBV5-8	TRBD1	TRBJ1-2	TGTGCCAGCAGACCCACAGGGGGCGCTTATGGCTACACCTTC	CASRPTGGAYGYTF
-	TRBV4-1	-	TRBJ2-5	TGCGCCAGCAGCCAAGATCCGGGCCGAGAGACCCAGTACTTC	CASSQDPGRETQYF
-	TRBV30	-	TRBJ1-6	TGTGCCTGGACCCTCGGACAGAATTCACCCCTCCACTTT	CAWTLGQNSPLHF
-	TRBV27	TRBD1	TRBJ2-5	TGTGCCAGCAGTCCAGGGGACAGGGTCAGCGGGGAGACCCAGTACTTC	CASSPGDRVSGETQYF
-	TRBV5-4	TRBD1	TRBJ1-2	TGTGCCAGCAGCTTGGAAGCGACAGGGGGCTATGGCTACACCTTC	CASSLEATGGYGYTF
-	TRBV19	-	TRBJ1-1	TGTGCCAGTATCCGGAGGTCGGAAGCTTTCTTT	CASIRRSEAFF
-	TRBV28	-	TRBJ1-1	TGTGCCAGCAGCCGTCCTGGGGGGGGGAGAACTGAAGCTTTCTTT	CASSRPGGGRTEAFF
-	TRBV30	-	TRBJ1-2	TGTGCCTGGAGTAATCGGGGGGCAGATGGCTACACCTTC	CAWSNRGADGYTF
-	TRBV7-3	TRBD2	TRBJ2-1	TGTGCCAGCAGCTTAACTAGCGGGGGGAACAATGAGCAGTTCTTC	CASSLTSGGNNEQFF
-	TRBV9	TRBD1	TRBJ1-2	TGTGCCAGCAGCGTCGGACAGGGTCCCTATGGCTACACCTTC	CASSVGQGPYGYTF
-	TRBV27	-	TRBJ1-1	TGTGCCAGCAGTTCCGGGTCGTGGGGCGACACTGAAGCTTTCTTT	CASSSGSWGDTEAFF
once	TRBV6-6	-	TRBJ1-2	TGTGCCAGCAGGCCAAACAACCATAACTATGGCTACACCTTC	CASRPNNHNYGYTF
-	TRBV19	-	TRBJ2-2	TGTGCCAGCCAGGACAGAGCGAACACCGGGGAGCTGTTTTTT	CASQDRANTGELFF
-	TRBV7-8	-	TRBJ2-2	TGTGCCAGCAGCTTAGACGGGCACACCGGGGAGCTGTTTTTT	CASSLDGHTGELFF
-	TRBV15	TRBD2	TRBJ2-4	TGTGCCACCAGCCCCCGGGGGGGAAACATTCAGTACTTC	CATSPRGGNIQYF
-	TRBV5-6	TRBD2	TRBJ2-3	TGTGCCAGCAGAGATAGCGGGGGGGCCCCAGATACGCAGTATTTT	CASRDSGGAPDTQYF
-	TRBV30	-	TRBJ1-1	TGTGCCTGGAGTGTTTGGCAGGGCGTCACTGAAGCTTTCTTT	CAWSVWQGVTEAFF
-	TRBV7-6	-	TRBJ2-2	TGTGCCAGCAGCTTACTAGTTACGAACACCGGGGAGCTGTTTTTT	CASSLLVTNTGELFF
once	TRBV5-1	-	TRBJ2-1	TGCGCCAGCAGCTTGGGACAGTACAATGAGCAGTTCTTC	CASSLGQYNEQFF
-	TRBV5-6	-	TRBJ2-1	TGTGCCAGCAGCCCGCGGCTAGCGACCTCCTACAATGAGCAGTTCTTC	CASSPRLATSYNEQFF
-	TRBV7-6	-	TRBJ2-5	TGTGCCAGCAGCTTACTCTCCGCCACCAAGCAAGAGACCCAGTACTTC	CASSLLSATKQETQYF